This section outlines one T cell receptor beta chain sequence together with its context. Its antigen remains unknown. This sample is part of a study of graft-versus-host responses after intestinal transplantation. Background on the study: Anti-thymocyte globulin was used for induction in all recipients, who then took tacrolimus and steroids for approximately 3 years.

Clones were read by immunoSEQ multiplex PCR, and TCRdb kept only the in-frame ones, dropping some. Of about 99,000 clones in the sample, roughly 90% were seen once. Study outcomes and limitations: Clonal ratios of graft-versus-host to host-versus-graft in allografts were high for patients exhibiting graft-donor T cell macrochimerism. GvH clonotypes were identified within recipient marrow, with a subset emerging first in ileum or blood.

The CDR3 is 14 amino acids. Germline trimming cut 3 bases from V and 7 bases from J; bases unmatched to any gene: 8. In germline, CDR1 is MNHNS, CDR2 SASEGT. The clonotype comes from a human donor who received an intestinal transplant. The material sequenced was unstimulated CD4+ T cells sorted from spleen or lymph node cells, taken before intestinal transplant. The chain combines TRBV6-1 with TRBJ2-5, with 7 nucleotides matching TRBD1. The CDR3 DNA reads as TGTGCCAGCAGTGATTTCTACCCAGGGGGGACCCAGTACTTC. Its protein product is CASSDFYPGGTQYF.